This TCR beta chain was captured by sequencing in a study of shared T cell receptors in the human thymus. Here immunoSEQ multiplex PCR was the method, and the copy in TCRdb shows in-frame clones only, minus some. The sample has hundreds of thousands of clones; around 87% are singletons. Germline V gene lookup returns CDR1 MDHEN and CDR2 SYDVKM. This CDR3 comprises 15 residues. The V and J ends lost 3 bases and 3 bases respectively, with 13 bases between them. This sample also appeared in a second study, on human thymus T cells. Turning to that study: Surgeons resected thymus tissue during corrective heart surgery. An apparent bias in V and J gene usage was seen in thymic and blood repertoires.

The receptor comes from a boy under two years old with a congenital heart defect. The sample comprised thymocytes. The V gene is TRBV28, the J gene TRBJ2-3; tentative D call: TRBD1 (5 bases). The CDR3 protein is CASSLGRAGTDTQYF. CDR3 DNA sequence: TGTGCCAGCAGTTTGGGCAGGGCTGGGACAGATACGCAGTATTTT.